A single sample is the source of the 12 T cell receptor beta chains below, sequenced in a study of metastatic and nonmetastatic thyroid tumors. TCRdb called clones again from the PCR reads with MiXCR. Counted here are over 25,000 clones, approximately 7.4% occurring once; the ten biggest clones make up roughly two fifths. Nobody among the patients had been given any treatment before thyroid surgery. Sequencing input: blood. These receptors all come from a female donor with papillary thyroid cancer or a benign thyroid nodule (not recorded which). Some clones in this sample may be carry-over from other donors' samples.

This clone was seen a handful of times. The DNA of the CDR3 is TGTGCCATCAGTGAGGCTTGGGTGCCCCTCCACTTT. Residues: CAISEAWVPLHF. The chain has TRBV10-3 and TRBJ1-6; the D is unclear. V was cut by 2 bases and J by 13 bases, with 9 bases left in between. The germline CDR1 and CDR2 sequences are ENHRY and SYGVKD. The CDR3 runs 12 residues.

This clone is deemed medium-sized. CDR3 nucleotide sequence: TGTGCCAGCAGCTCTACCTACGAGCAGTACTTC. Encoded protein: CASSSTYEQYF. The V call is TRBV7-2, the J call TRBJ2-7, with D unclear. Germline V gene lookup returns CDR1 SGHTA and CDR2 FQGNSA. This CDR3 contains 11 residues. The V and J ends lost 4 bases and 2 bases respectively, with 3 bases between them.

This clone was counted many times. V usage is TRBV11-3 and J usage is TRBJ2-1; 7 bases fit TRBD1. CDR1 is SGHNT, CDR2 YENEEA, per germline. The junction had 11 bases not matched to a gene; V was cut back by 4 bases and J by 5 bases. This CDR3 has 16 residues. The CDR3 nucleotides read TGTGCCAGCAGCTCACGTGCCGGGACAGACCACAATGAGCAGTTCTTC. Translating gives CASSSRAGTDHNEQFF.

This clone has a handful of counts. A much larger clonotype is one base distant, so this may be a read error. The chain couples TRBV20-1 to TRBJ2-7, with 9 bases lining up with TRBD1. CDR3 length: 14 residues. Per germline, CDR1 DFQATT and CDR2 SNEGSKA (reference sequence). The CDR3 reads CSPRAGQGSYEQHF. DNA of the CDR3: TGCAGTCCTCGCGCGGGACAGGGATCCTACGAGCAGCACTTC.

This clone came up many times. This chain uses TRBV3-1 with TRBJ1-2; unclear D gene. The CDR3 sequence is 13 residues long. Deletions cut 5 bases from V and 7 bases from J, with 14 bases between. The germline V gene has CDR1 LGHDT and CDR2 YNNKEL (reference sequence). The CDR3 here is CASSWVLSSGYTF. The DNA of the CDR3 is TGTGCCAGCAGCTGGGTACTGAGTTCTGGCTACACCTTC.

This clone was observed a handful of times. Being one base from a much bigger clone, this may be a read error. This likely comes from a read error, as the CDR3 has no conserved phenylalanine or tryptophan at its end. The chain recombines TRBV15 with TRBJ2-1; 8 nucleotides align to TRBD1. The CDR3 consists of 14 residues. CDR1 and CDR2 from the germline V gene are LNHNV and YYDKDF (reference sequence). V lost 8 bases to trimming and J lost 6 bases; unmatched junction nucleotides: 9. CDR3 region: CATRLGQDSNEQFS. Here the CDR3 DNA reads TGTGCCACCCGATTGGGACAGGATTCCAATGAGCAGTTCTCC.

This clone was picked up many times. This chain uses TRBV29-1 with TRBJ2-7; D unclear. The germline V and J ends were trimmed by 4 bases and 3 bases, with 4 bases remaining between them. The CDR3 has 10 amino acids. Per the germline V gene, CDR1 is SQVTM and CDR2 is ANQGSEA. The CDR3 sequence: CSVGDYEQYF. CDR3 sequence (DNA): TGCAGCGTTGGTGACTACGAGCAGTACTTC.

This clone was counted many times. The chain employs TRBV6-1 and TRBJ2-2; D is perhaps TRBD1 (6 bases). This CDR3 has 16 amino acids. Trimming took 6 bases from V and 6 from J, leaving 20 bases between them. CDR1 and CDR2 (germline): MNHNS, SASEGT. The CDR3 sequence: CASRANRALGSGELFF. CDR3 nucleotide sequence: TGTGCCAGCAGGGCTAACAGGGCGTTGGGTTCCGGGGAGCTGTTTTTT.

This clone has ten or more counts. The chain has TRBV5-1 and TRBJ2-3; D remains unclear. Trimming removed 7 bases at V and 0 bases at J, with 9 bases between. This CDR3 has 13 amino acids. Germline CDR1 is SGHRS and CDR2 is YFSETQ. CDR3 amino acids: CASGTASTDTQYF. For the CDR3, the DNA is TGCGCCAGCGGCACGGCTAGCACAGATACGCAGTATTTT.

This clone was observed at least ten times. The CDR3 loop is CASSFFGGARGYTF. In DNA form, the CDR3 reads TGTGCCAGCAGTTTTTTCGGGGGGGCGCGGGGCTACACCTTC. The V gene is TRBV28, the J gene TRBJ1-2, with TRBD1 as a possible D gene (6 bases). Per germline, CDR1 MDHEN and CDR2 SYDVKM. Between the trimmed V and J ends, which lost 3 bases and 8 bases, there was a span of 16 bases. CDR3 length: 14 amino acids.

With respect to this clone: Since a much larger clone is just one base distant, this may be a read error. This chain's CDR3 is CASSQNRRPGETQYF. DNA for the CDR3: TGCGCCAGCAGCCAAAATCGAAGACCGGGGGAGACCCAGTACTTC. The V gene is TRBV4-3, the J gene TRBJ2-5; weak D call: TRBD2 (5 bases). This CDR3 contains 15 residues. V was trimmed by 2 bases and J by 5 bases, leaving 15 bases between them. Germline loops: CDR1 LGHNA, CDR2 YSLEER.

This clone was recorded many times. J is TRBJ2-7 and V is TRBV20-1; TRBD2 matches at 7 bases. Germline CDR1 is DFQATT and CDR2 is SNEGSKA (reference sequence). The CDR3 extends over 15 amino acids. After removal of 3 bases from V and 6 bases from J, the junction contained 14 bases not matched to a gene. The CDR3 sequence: CSASSGDYDGGEQYF. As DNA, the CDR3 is TGCAGTGCTAGTTCCGGGGACTACGACGGGGGCGAGCAGTACTTC.